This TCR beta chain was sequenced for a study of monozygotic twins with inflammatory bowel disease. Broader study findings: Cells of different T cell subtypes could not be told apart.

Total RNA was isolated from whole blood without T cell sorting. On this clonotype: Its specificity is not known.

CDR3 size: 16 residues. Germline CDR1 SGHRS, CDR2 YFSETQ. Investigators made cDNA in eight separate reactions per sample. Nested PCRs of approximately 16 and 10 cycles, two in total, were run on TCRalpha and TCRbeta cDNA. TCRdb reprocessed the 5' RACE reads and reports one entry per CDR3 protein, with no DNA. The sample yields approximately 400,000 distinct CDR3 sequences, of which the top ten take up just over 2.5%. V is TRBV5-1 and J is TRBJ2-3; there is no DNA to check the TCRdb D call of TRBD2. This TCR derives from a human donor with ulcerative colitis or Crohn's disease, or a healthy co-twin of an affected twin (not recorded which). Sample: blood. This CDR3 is CASSISRAPSTDTQYF.